Below are 6 T cell receptor beta chains sequenced from a single sample in a study of shared clonotypes between healthy human individuals. Here immunoSEQ multiplex PCR was the method, and the copy in TCRdb shows in-frame clones only, minus some. The sample yields 300,000 to 400,000 clones, less than 85% seen once. The sequencing sample was made of memory CD4+ T cells sorted from blood. The subset here: CD45RA-negative fraction. These receptors originate from a young man in good health.

As for this clone: This CDR3 is also generated by other DNA sequences in the sample. The rearrangement uses TRBV2 and TRBJ2-3; no reliable D call. CDR1 is SNHLY and CDR2 is FYNNEI in the germline V gene. V was cut by 4 bases and J by 2 bases, with 7 bases left in between. The CDR3 is 13 amino acids. CDR3 bases: TGTGCCAGCAGTGGAGTGGTCACAGATACGCAGTATTTT. The encoded protein is CASSGVVTDTQYF.

The V and J genes are TRBV14 and TRBJ2-1, with 13 bases aligning to TRBD2. The junction had 5 bases not matched to a gene; V was cut back by 3 bases and J by 0 bases. This CDR3 is built from 18 residues. The V gene's germline CDR1 is SGHDN and CDR2 FVKESK. The DNA for the CDR3 is TGTGCCAGCAGCCACCTGGGACTAGCGGGGCGCTCCTACAATGAGCAGTTCTTC. Translation: CASSHLGLAGRSYNEQFF.

The chain joins TRBV2 to TRBJ1-3; tentatively, D is TRBD1 (5 bases). This CDR3 contains 15 residues. The germline gives CDR1 SNHLY, CDR2 FYNNEI. V shed 8 bases and J shed 0 bases, with 14 bases lying between them. The CDR3 nucleotides read TGTGCCAGCTCAGAGGGGTTACGCTCTGGAAACACCATATATTTT. Translation: CASSEGLRSGNTIYF. Combining the CDR3 with reference TRBV2 and TRBJ1-3 gives the whole variable domain EPEVTQTPSHQVTQMGQEVILRCVPISNHLYFYWYRQILGQKVEFLVSFYNNEISEKSEIFDDQFSVERPDGSNFTLKIRSTKLEDSAMYFCASSEGLRSGNTIYFGEGSWLTVV.

This clone was detected a few times. The J gene is TRBJ1-4, the V gene TRBV7-9; 8 bases map to TRBD1. The CDR3 contains 15 residues. V lost 5 bases to trimming and J lost 7 bases; unmatched junction nucleotides: 9. Germline CDR1 reads SEHNR; CDR2 reads FQNEAQ (reference sequence). As DNA, the CDR3 is TGTGCCAGCAGCGGCGACGCAGGGGGCAGTGAAAAACTGTTTTTT. Amino acids: CASSGDAGGSEKLFF.

The V and J genes are TRBV11-3 and TRBJ2-2; the match to TRBD2 covers 9 bases. Germline CDR1 and CDR2: SGHNT and YENEEA. CDR3 size: 18 residues. V lost 3 bases and J lost 3; bases outside the gene matches: 11. The CDR3 nucleotides read TGTGCCAGCAGCTTGAGAGCGGGAGGCGGTAAGGACACCGGGGAGCTGTTTTTT. Protein: CASSLRAGGGKDTGELFF.

A few counts support this clone. V is TRBV28 and J is TRBJ1-5; no definite D call. V was clipped by 3 bases and J by 5 bases, with 5 bases between them. Germline V gene sequence: CDR1 MDHEN, CDR2 SYDVKM. CDR3 length: 12 residues. The CDR3 bases are TGTGCCAGCAGTTTTTCTTATCAGCCCCAGCATTTT. Protein sequence: CASSFSYQPQHF.